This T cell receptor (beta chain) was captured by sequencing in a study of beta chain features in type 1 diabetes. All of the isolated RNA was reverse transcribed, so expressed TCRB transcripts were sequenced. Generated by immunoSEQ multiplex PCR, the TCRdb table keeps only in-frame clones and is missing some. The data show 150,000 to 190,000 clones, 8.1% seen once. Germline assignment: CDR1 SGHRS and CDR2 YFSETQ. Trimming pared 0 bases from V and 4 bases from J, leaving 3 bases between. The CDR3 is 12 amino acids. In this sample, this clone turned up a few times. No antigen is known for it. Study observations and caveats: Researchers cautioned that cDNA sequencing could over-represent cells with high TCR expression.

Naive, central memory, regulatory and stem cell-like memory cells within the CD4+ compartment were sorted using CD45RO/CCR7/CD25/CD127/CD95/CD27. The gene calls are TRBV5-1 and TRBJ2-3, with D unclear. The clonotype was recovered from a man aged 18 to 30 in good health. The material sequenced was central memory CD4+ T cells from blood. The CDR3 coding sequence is TGCGCCAGCAGCTTGGCTGCAGATACGCAGTATTTT. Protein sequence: CASSLAADTQYF. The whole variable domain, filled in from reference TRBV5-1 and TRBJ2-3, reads KAGVTQTPRYLIKTRGQQVTLSCSPISGHRSVSWYQQTPGQGLQFLFEYFSETQRNKGNFPGRFSGRQFSNSRSEMNVSTLELGDSALYLCASSLAADTQYFGPGTRLTVL.